This is a list of T cell receptor beta chains from one sample in a study of blood T cell repertoires in COVID-19. TCRdb's copy holds only in-frame clones and misses some; the assay was immunoSEQ multiplex PCR. The sample includes around 300,000 clones, more than 75% seen only once; the top ten take roughly 4%. The sample taken for sequencing was peripheral blood. The source of these receptors is a woman aged 45-65 years with active or convalescent COVID-19. The CDR3 runs from the conserved cysteine through the conserved F or W. The order of the fields is J gene, clone size, D gene, V gene, CDR3 protein, CDR3 DNA. The D gene is left open where the match is weak. Size is omitted from some rows. Given values are once, few, many or a class for expanded clones.

>TRBJ1-3|NA|NA|TRBV18
CASSPSTTRGSGNTIYF
TGTGCCAGCTCACCAAGCACAACCCGGGGCTCTGGAAACACCATATATTTT
>TRBJ1-1|NA|TRBD1|TRBV6-2/TRBV6-3
CASSYPDRANTEAFF
TGTGCCAGCAGTTACCCCGACAGGGCGAACACTGAAGCTTTCTTT
>TRBJ2-3|once|TRBD1|TRBV11-2
CASSLDPGQAFTDTQYF
TGTGCCAGCAGCTTAGATCCGGGACAGGCCTTCACAGATACGCAGTATTTT
>TRBJ2-1|NA|TRBD2|TRBV4-1
CASSAAGVSSYNEQFF
TGCGCCAGCAGCGCAGCGGGGGTGAGCTCCTACAATGAGCAGTTCTTC
>TRBJ1-1|NA|NA|TRBV7-2
CASSPGFSAFF
TGTGCCAGCAGCCCAGGGTTTTCGGCTTTCTTT
>TRBJ1-2|NA|TRBD1|TRBV3-1/TRBV3-2
CASSPGQSHYGYTF
TGTGCCAGCAGCCCGGGACAGTCCCACTATGGCTACACCTTC
>TRBJ1-5|NA|TRBD1|TRBV5-5
CASSWTGPNQPQHF
TGTGCCAGCAGCTGGACAGGGCCGAATCAGCCCCAGCATTTT
>TRBJ2-7|NA|TRBD2|TRBV30
CAWSVGGIEQYF
TGTGCCTGGAGTGTCGGGGGGATCGAGCAGTACTTC
>TRBJ2-1|NA|NA|TRBV5-1
CASSPLAEGNEQFF
TGCGCCAGCAGCCCTTTAGCGGAGGGGAATGAGCAGTTCTTC
>TRBJ2-4|NA|NA|TRBV4-1
CASSPRPPGVAKNIQYF
TGCGCCAGCAGCCCACGCCCTCCGGGGGTAGCCAAAAACATTCAGTACTTC
>TRBJ2-7|NA|NA|TRBV5-1
CASSWGDSSYEQYF
TGCGCCAGCAGCTGGGGGGACAGTTCCTACGAGCAGTACTTC
>TRBJ1-4|NA|TRBD1|TRBV30
CAWSVQGDRGHEKLFF
TGTGCCTGGAGTGTACAAGGGGACAGGGGGCACGAAAAACTGTTTTTT
>TRBJ1-6|NA|TRBD1|TRBV15
CATSSRQGSYNSPLHF
TGTGCCACCAGCAGCAGACAGGGCTCCTATAATTCACCCCTCCACTTT
>TRBJ2-1|once|TRBD2|TRBV11-2
CASSLEGLAGGLVSYNEQFF
TGTGCCAGCAGCTTAGAGGGACTAGCGGGAGGGCTCGTCTCCTACAATGAGCAGTTCTTC
>TRBJ2-5|NA|TRBD1|TRBV29-1
CSVVTGEETQYF
TGCAGCGTTGTGACAGGGGAAGAGACCCAGTACTTC
>TRBJ2-7|NA|TRBD2|TRBV18
CASSQGTSGYEQYF
TGTGCCAGCTCACAAGGGACTAGCGGCTACGAGCAGTACTTC
>TRBJ2-1|NA|NA|TRBV2
CASKRATDYHNEQFF
TGTGCCAGCAAACGAGCGACAGATTACCACAATGAGCAGTTCTTC
>TRBJ2-5|few|NA|TRBV6-5
CASSYSGGPQETQYF
TGTGCCAGCAGTTACTCCGGCGGGCCCCAAGAGACCCAGTACTTC
>TRBJ1-1|NA|TRBD1|TRBV3-1/TRBV3-2
CASRRQGLGEAFF
TGTGCCAGCAGACGACAGGGGCTTGGTGAAGCTTTCTTT
>TRBJ2-1|NA|TRBD2|TRBV11-2
CASSSVRRERVPNEQFF
TGTGCCAGCAGCTCCGTACGGCGGGAGAGGGTCCCCAATGAGCAGTTCTTC
>TRBJ2-7|NA|TRBD2|TRBV4-1
CASSQLAGGLYEQYF
TGCGCCAGCAGCCAACTAGCGGGAGGCCTCTACGAGCAGTACTTC
>TRBJ2-7|NA|NA|TRBV6-2/TRBV6-3
CASSQTVSEQYF
TGTGCCAGCAGCCAGACTGTCTCTGAGCAGTACTTC
>TRBJ1-5|NA|TRBD1|TRBV7-2
CASSQRTGAGGSNQPQHF
TGTGCCAGCAGCCAAAGGACAGGGGCCGGGGGGAGCAATCAGCCCCAGCATTTT
>TRBJ1-4|NA|NA|TRBV5-1
CASSLGGTQNEKLFF
TGCGCCAGCAGCTTGGGAGGGACACAGAATGAAAAACTGTTTTTT
>TRBJ2-6|NA|NA|TRBV4-3
CASSQANSGANVLTF
TGCGCCAGCAGCCAGGCAAACTCTGGGGCCAACGTCCTGACTTTC
>TRBJ2-7|NA|NA|TRBV27
CASSLVGNEQYF
TGTGCCAGCAGTTTAGTGGGCAACGAGCAGTACTTC
>TRBJ1-2|NA|TRBD1|TRBV19
CASNRGREKYGYTF
TGTGCCAGTAACAGGGGGAGGGAGAAATATGGCTACACCTTC
>TRBJ2-1|NA|NA|TRBV7-9
CASSRGSYNEQFF
TGTGCCAGCAGCCGAGGCTCCTACAATGAGCAGTTCTTC
>TRBJ1-2|NA|NA|TRBV20-1
CSASTRGAGRGYTF
TGCAGTGCTAGTACCCGGGGGGCAGGTAGAGGCTACACCTTC
>TRBJ1-2|once|NA|TRBV28
CASSPPGGYGYTF
TGTGCCAGCAGTCCCCCGGGAGGCTATGGCTACACCTTC
>TRBJ2-2|few|NA|TRBV9
CASSVVQGGTGELFF
TGTGCCAGCAGCGTAGTACAGGGTGGGACCGGGGAGCTGTTTTTT
>TRBJ2-5|NA|TRBD1|TRBV6-5
CASSPGTGRETQYF
TGTGCCAGCAGCCCCGGGACAGGGAGGGAGACCCAGTACTTC
>TRBJ1-1|NA|NA|TRBV4-1
CASSQGGGEAFF
TGCGCCAGCAGCCAAGGGGGGGGTGAAGCTTTCTTT
>TRBJ2-7|NA|NA|TRBV28
CASNKGGLTKGQYF
TGTGCCAGCAATAAAGGAGGCCTGACTAAGGGGCAGTACTTC
>TRBJ1-6|NA|NA|TRBV27
CASSLGPGMSSYNSPLHF
TGTGCCAGCAGTTTAGGTCCAGGCATGAGCTCCTATAATTCACCCCTCCACTTT
>TRBJ1-5|NA|NA|TRBV5-1
CASSLAWTVGGNQPQHF
TGCGCCAGCAGCTTGGCTTGGACAGTGGGAGGCAATCAGCCCCAGCATTTT
>TRBJ2-7|NA|NA|TRBV2
CASSPVTGYEQYF
TGTGCCAGCAGTCCAGTTACAGGTTACGAGCAGTACTTC
>TRBJ1-6|NA|NA|TRBV6-1
CASSEDWRAGNSPLHF
TGTGCCAGCAGTGAAGACTGGAGGGCAGGGAATTCACCCCTCCACTTT
>TRBJ2-1|NA|NA|TRBV29-1
CSVDDNEQFF
TGCAGCGTTGACGACAATGAGCAGTTCTTC
>TRBJ2-7|NA|NA|TRBV30
CAWKRAGVYEQYF
TGTGCCTGGAAACGGGCAGGGGTTTACGAGCAGTACTTC
>TRBJ1-1|NA|NA|TRBV21-1
CASSKVVWTGLSAEAFF
TGTGCCAGCAGCAAAGTTGTGTGGACAGGGCTGTCAGCTGAAGCTTTCTTT
>TRBJ1-3|NA|TRBD1|TRBV10-3
CAINRVGTEDSGNTIYF
TGTGCCATCAATCGGGTGGGGACAGAAGACTCTGGAAACACCATATATTTT
>TRBJ2-7|NA|NA|TRBV7-2
CASSLVGRSSYEQYF
TGTGCCAGCAGCTTAGTAGGTAGGAGCTCCTACGAGCAGTACTTC
>TRBJ2-7|NA|NA|TRBV28
CASSPPTSYHEQYF
TGTGCCAGCAGCCCCCCCACTAGCTACCACGAGCAGTACTTC
>TRBJ2-2|NA|NA|TRBV6-5
CASRQGRGGELFF
TGTGCCAGCAGGCAGGGTCGAGGCGGGGAGCTGTTTTTT
>TRBJ1-1|once|NA|TRBV19
CASSMEGLNTEAFF
TGTGCCAGTAGTATGGAGGGGTTGAACACTGAAGCTTTCTTT
>TRBJ2-7|NA|TRBD1|TRBV30
CAWSDRGPPYEQYF
TGTGCCTGGAGTGACAGGGGTCCCCCCTACGAGCAGTACTTC